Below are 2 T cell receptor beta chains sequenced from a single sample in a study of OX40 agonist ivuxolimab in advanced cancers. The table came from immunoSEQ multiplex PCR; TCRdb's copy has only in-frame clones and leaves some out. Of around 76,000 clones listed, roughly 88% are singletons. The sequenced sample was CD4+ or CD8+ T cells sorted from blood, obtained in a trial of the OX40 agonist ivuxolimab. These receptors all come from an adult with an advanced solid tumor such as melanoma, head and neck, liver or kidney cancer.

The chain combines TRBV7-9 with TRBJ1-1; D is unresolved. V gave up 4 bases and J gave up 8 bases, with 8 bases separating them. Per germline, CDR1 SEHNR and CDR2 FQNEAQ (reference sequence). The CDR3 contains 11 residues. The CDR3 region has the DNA TGTGCCAGCAGCTCATGGGTCGAAGCTTTCTTT. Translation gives CASSSWVEAFF.

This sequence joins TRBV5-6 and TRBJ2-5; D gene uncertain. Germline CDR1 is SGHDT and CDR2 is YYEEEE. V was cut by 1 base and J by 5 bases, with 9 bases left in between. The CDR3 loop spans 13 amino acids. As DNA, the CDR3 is TGTGCCAGCAGCTTGAGGGCACGGGAGACCCAGTACTTC. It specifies CASSLRARETQYF.